This entry is about one T cell receptor beta chain. Antigen unknown. These data belong to a study of cytomegalovirus exposure and HLA in healthy donors. Study-level findings and limits: Analyzed later, association rates of TCRs varied across HLA loci, with DRB1 most and HLA-C fewest. Among the most significant clusters, several appeared linked to common viral pathogens in a later analysis. The presence/absence work took it that sequencing depth was about the same across donors. In an earlier analysis, in 587 donors, most V segments appeared productive either ~87% or ~30% of the time.

Primers for the PCR totalled 60 Vbeta and 13 Jbeta. TCRdb's table, derived via immunoSEQ multiplex PCR, lists solely in-frame clones and lacks some. This sample carries around 130,000 clones, roughly 84% of them seen once, and the ten largest clones take about 2.5%. The clonotype originates from a man in his fifties or sixties in good health and CMV-seronegative. Sequenced: PBMCs.

The CDR3 bases are TGCGCCAGCAGCTTTGACATCCCCGTCGAGCAGTACTTC. It yields the protein CASSFDIPVEQYF. This chain connects TRBV5-1 to TRBJ2-5; unclear D gene. The last part of the DNA fits TRBJ2-7 better; the J call may be wrong. The CDR3 runs 13 residues. Per the germline V gene, CDR1 is SGHRS and CDR2 is YFSETQ.